This T cell receptor (beta chain) was observed in a study of T cell responses to AZD1222 COVID-19 vaccine. V was pared by 0 bases and J by 7 bases, with 9 bases between. This CDR3 is 14 amino acids long. The germline gives CDR1 MNHEY, CDR2 SVGAGI. Assay used: immunoSEQ multiplex PCR; TCRdb lists only in-frame clones, some missing. This table holds under 150,000 clones, more than 85% found once. The specimen comprised peripheral blood, sampled on day 0 of AZD1222 vaccination. The chain has TRBV6-5 and TRBJ2-2; either TRBD1 or TRBD2 may supply D (5 bases each). The sequence derives from an adult in good health. The CDR3 loop reads CASSYSRGGGELFF. The CDR3, as DNA: TGTGCCAGCAGTTACTCGAGGGGTGGCGGGGAGCTGTTTTTT.